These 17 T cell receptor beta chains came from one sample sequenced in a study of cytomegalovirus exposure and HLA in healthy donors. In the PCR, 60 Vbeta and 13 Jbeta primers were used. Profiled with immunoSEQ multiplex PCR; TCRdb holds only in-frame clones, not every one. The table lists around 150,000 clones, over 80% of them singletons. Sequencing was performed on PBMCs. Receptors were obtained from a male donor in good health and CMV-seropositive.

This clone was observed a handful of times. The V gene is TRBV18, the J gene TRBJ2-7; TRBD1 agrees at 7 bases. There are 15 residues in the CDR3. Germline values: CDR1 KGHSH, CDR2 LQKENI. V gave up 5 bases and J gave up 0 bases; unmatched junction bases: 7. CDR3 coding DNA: TGTGCCAGCTCATCCCCCGGGACAGCCTCCTACGAGCAGTACTTC. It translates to CASSSPGTASYEQYF.

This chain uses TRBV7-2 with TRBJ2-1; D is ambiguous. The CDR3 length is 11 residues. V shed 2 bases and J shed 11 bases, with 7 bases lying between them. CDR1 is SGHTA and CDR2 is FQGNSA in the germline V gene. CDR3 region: CASSLTPKQFF. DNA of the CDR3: TGTGCCAGCAGCTTAACACCCAAGCAGTTCTTC.

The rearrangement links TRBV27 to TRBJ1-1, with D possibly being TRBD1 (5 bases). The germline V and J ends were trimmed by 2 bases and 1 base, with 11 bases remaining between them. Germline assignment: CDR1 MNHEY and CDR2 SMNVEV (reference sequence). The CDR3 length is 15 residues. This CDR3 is CASSLRQGGNTEAFF. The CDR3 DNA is TGTGCCAGCAGTTTACGTCAGGGAGGGAACACTGAAGCTTTCTTT.

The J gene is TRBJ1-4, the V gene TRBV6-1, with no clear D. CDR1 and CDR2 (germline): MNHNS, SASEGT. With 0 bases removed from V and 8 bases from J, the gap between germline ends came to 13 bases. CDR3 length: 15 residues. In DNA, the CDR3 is TGTGCCAGCAGTGAAGCGCTTCAGCCGAGGGAAAAACTGTTTTTT. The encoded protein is CASSEALQPREKLFF.

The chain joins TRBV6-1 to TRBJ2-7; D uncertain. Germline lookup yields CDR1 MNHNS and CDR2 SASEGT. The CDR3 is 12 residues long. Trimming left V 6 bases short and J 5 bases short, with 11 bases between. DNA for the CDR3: TGTGCCAGCAGGAAAGACAAGGACGAGCAGTACTTC. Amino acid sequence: CASRKDKDEQYF.

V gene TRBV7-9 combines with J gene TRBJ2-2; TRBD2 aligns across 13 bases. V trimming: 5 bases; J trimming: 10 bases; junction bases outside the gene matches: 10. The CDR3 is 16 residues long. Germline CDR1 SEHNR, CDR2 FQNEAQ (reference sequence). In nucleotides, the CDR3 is TGTGCCAGCAGCCATAGACTAGCGGGAGGCCGCCAGGAGCTGTTTTTT. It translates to CASSHRLAGGRQELFF.

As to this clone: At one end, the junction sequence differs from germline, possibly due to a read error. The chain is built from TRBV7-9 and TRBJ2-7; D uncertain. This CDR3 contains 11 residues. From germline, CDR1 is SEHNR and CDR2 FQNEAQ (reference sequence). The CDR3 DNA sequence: TGTTCCAGCAGCTACACCTACGAGCAGTACTTC. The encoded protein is CSSSYTYEQYF.

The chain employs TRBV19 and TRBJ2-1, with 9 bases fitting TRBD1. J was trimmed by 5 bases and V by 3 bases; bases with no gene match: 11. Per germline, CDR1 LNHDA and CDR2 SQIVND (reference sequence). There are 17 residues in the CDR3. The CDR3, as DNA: TGTGCCAGTAGTATCTTACCGGGACAGGGATCCAACAATGAGCAGTTCTTC. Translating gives CASSILPGQGSNNEQFF.

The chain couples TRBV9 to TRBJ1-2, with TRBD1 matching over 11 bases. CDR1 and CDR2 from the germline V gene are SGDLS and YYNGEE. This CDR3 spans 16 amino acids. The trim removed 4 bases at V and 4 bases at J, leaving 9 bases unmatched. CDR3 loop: CASSIGQGATSYGYTF. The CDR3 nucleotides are TGTGCCAGCAGCATAGGACAGGGGGCGACGTCCTATGGCTACACCTTC.

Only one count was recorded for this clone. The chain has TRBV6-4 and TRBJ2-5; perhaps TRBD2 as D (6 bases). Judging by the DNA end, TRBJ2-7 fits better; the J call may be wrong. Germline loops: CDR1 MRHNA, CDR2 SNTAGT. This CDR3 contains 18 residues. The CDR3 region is CASRNTPLEIADSYEQYF. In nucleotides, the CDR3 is TGTGCCAGCAGGAACACCCCATTGGAGATAGCGGACTCCTACGAGCAGTACTTC.

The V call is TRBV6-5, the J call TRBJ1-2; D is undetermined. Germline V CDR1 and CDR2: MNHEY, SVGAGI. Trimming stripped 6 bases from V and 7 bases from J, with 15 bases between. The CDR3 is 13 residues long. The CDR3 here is CASRKGDSGGYTF. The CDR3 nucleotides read TGTGCCAGCAGGAAGGGAGATTCTGGTGGCTACACCTTC.

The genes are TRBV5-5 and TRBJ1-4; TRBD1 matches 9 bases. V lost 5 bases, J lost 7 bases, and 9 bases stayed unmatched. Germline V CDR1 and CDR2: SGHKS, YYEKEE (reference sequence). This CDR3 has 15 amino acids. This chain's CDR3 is CASSFTGGGGEKLFF. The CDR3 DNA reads TGTGCCAGCAGTTTTACAGGGGGCGGAGGTGAAAAACTGTTTTTT.

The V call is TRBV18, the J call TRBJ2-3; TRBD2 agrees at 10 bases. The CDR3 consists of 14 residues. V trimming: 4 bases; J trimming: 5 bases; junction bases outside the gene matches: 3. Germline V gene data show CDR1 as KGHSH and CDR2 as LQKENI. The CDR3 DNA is TGTGCCAGCTCACTAGCGGGAGGTCGAGATACGCAGTATTTT. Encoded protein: CASSLAGGRDTQYF. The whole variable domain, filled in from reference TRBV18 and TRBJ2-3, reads NAGVMQNPRHLVRRRGQEARLRCSPMKGHSHVYWYRQLPEEGLKFMVYLQKENIIDESGMPKERFSAEFPKEGPSILRIQQVVRGDSAAYFCASSLAGGRDTQYFGPGTRLTVL.

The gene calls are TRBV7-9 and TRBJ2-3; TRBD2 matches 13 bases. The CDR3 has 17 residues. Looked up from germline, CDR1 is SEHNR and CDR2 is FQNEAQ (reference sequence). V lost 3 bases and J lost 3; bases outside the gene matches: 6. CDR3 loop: CASSFYRTSGSTDTQYF. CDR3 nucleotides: TGTGCCAGCAGCTTCTACCGGACTAGCGGGAGTACAGATACGCAGTATTTT.

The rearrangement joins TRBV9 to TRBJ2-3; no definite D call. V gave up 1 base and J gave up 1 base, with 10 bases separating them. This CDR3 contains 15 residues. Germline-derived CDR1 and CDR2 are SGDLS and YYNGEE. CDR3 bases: TGTGCCAGCAGCGTACTGAGAGCCGGCACAGATACGCAGTATTTT. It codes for CASSVLRAGTDTQYF.

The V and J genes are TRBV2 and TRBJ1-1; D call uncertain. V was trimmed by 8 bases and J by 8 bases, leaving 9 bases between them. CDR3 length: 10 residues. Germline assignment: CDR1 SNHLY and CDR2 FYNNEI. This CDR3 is CASGEVEAFF. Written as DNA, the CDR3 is TGTGCCAGCGGGGAAGTAGAAGCTTTCTTT.

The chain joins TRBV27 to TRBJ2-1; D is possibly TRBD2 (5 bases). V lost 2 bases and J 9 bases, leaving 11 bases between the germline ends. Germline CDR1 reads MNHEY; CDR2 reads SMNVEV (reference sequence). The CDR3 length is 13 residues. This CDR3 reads CASSLGLSAEQFF. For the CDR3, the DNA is TGTGCCAGCAGTTTAGGACTTTCGGCTGAGCAGTTCTTC.